Listed below are T cell receptor beta chains from one sample, sequenced in a study of T cell changes during pregnancy in multiple sclerosis. TCRdb's copy holds only in-frame clones and misses some; the assay was immunoSEQ multiplex PCR. The data show about 83,000 clones, about 90% seen once. The sequenced sample was PBMCs, obtained in the first trimester of pregnancy. The receptor set was obtained from a female donor in good health, serving as a control in a pregnancy study. Some clones in this sample may be carry-over from other donors' samples. Both conserved end residues are part of each CDR3. A D gene is named only where the DNA matches it firmly. Size is omitted from some rows. Given values are once, few, many or a class for expanded clones.

TRBJ1-1	-	TRBV7-6	-	CASRGTGTEAFF	TGTGCCAGCCGGGGGACTGGCACTGAAGCTTTCTTT
TRBJ2-7	-	TRBV6-1	TRBD2	CASSWVGGSYEQYF	TGTGCCAGCAGTTGGGTGGGGGGGTCCTACGAGCAGTACTTC
TRBJ2-5	-	TRBV11-2	-	CASTSEEEGWKTQYF	TGTGCCAGCACCTCAGAGGAAGAGGGCTGGAAGACCCAGTACTTC
TRBJ1-6	few	TRBV27	-	CASSLIRESPLHF	TGTGCCAGCAGTTTAATCCGGGAGTCACCCCTCCACTTT
TRBJ1-5	-	TRBV28	TRBD1	CASSFGQADQPQHF	TGTGCCAGCAGTTTTGGACAGGCCGATCAGCCCCAGCATTTT
TRBJ1-4	-	TRBV27	-	CASTLTSGTNEKLFF	TGTGCCAGCACCCTGACTAGTGGGACTAATGAAAAACTGTTTTTT
TRBJ2-1	-	TRBV6-6	TRBD2	CASTDRTSGGNEQFF	TGTGCCAGCACCGACCGGACTAGCGGGGGCAATGAGCAGTTCTTC
TRBJ2-7	-	TRBV30	-	CACPRDSSYEQYF	TGTGCCTGCCCGCGAGACAGCTCCTACGAGCAGTACTTC
TRBJ1-1	-	TRBV5-1	TRBD1	CASSLGVIGTDTEAFF	TGCGCCAGCAGCCTAGGGGTCATAGGGACAGACACTGAAGCTTTCTTT
TRBJ2-5	-	TRBV5-1	TRBD1	CASSPRGQAETQYF	TGCGCCAGCAGCCCAAGGGGACAGGCAGAGACCCAGTACTTC